This section outlines one T cell receptor beta chain sequence together with its context. Its antigen remains unidentified. This record comes from a study of shared clonotypes between healthy human individuals. Study details: Plates per donor: three CD4 naive, three CD4 memory, two CD8 naive, one CD8 memory. General study points: Larger estimated richness was generally seen in naive subsets than in memory subsets.

Per the original data handling: ImmunoSEQ yielded junction-only sequences lacking quality scores, so filtering differed. Assay: immunoSEQ multiplex PCR; the TCRdb copy retains only in-frame clones and omits some. V and J calls and clone size follow that table, whereas D and trimming were derived from the DNA. This sample carries roughly 2.2 million clones, about nine tenths of them seen once, and the ten largest clones take roughly 0.34%. Researchers partitioned CD4+ cells into CD45RA+ naive and CD45RA-negative memory subsets. J gave up 5 bases and V 2 bases, and 8 bases lay outside the gene matches. Germline V CDR1 and CDR2: SEHNR, FQNEAQ (reference sequence). The CDR3 loop spans 16 amino acids.

The receptor was derived from a young man in good health. Some clones in this sample may be carry-over from other donors' samples. The sample taken for sequencing was naive CD4+ T cells from PBMCs. Sample subset: CD45RA+ positively selected. The chain links TRBV7-9 to TRBJ2-1, with 8 bases identical to TRBD2. The CDR3 sequence: CASSLTLLAGNNEQFF. CDR3 sequence (DNA): TGTGCCAGCAGCTTAACCCTCCTAGCGGGCAACAATGAGCAGTTCTTC.